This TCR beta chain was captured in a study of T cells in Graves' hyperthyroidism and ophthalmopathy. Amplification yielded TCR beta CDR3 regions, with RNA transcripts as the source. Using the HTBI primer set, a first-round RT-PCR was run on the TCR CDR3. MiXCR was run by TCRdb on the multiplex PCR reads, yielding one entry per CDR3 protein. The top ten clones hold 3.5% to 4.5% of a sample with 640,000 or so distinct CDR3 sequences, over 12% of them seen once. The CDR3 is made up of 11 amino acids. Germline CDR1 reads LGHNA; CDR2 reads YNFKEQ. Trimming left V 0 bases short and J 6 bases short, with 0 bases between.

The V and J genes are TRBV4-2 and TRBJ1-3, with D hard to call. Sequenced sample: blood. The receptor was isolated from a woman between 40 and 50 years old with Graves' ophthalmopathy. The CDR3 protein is CASSQENTIYF. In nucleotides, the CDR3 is TGTGCCAGCAGCCAAGAAAACACCATATATTTT.